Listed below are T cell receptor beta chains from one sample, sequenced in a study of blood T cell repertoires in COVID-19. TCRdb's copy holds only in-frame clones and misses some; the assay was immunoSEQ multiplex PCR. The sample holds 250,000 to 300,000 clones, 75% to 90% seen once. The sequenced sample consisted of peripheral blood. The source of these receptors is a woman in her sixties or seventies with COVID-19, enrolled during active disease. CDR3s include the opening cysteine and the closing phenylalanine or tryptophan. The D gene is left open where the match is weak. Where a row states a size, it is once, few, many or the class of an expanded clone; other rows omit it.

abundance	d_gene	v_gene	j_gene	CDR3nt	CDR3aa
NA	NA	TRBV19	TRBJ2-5	TGTGCCAGTGGATACAGGGAGACCAGGGAGACCCAGTACTTC	CASGYRETRETQYF
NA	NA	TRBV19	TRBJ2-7	TGTGCCAGTAGTATAGTCAGCAGGATCTACGAGCAGTACTTC	CASSIVSRIYEQYF
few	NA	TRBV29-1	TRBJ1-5	TGCAGCGCGTCGGACGGACTATCCAATCAGCCCCAGCATTTT	CSASDGLSNQPQHF
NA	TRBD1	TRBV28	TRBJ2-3	TGTGCCAGCAGTGAGACCGGGACAGGGGCCACAGATACGCAGTATTTT	CASSETGTGATDTQYF
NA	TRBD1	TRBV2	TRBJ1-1	TGTGCCAGCAGCGAAAGGGGGACAGGGGGACCTGAAGCTTTCTTT	CASSERGTGGPEAFF
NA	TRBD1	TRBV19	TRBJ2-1	TGTGCCAGTAGTTCGAGGGGGACAGGAGCCTACAATGAGCAGTTCTTC	CASSSRGTGAYNEQFF
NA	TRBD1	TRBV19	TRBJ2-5	TGTGCCAGTAGTTACTCCGGGACAGGGTACCAAGAGACCCAGTACTTC	CASSYSGTGYQETQYF
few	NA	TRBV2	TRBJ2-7	TGTGCCAGCAGTGCACGACAGAGCTCCTACGAGCAGTACTTC	CASSARQSSYEQYF
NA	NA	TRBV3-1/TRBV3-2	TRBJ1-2	TGTGCCAGCAGCCCATCTGGACAGTCTACTAACTATGGCTACACCTTC	CASSPSGQSTNYGYTF
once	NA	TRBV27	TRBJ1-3	TGTGCCAGCAGTTCCATCCCTATTAGTCTCTCTGGAAACACCATATATTTT	CASSSIPISLSGNTIYF
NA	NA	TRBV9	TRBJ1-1	TGTGCCAGCAGCGTCGAGGGTCGAGGTCCCTGGGGCACTGAAGCTTTCTTT	CASSVEGRGPWGTEAFF
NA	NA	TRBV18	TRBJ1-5	TGTGCCAGCTCACCAATGGCAGGGCGATTTCTCGAACAGCCCCAGCATTTT	CASSPMAGRFLEQPQHF
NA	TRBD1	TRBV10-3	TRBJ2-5	TGTGCCATCAGTGGGTTTAGCCAGGGGGCGCGGGAGACCCAGTACTTC	CAISGFSQGARETQYF
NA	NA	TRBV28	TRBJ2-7	TGTGCCAGCAGTAGTCCAGGGCCCTACGAGCAGTACTTC	CASSSPGPYEQYF
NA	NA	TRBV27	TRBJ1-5	TGTGCCAGCAGTTCTTCAGGGGAGGGAAATCAGCCCCAGCATTTT	CASSSSGEGNQPQHF
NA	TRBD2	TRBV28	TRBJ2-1	TGTGCCAGCAGTCCAGGGATGGCTAGCGGAAATGAGCAGTTCTTC	CASSPGMASGNEQFF
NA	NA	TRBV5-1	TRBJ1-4	TGCGCCAGCAGCTTGGGGTCAGTTTCCGTAACTAATGAAAAACTGTTTTTT	CASSLGSVSVTNEKLFF
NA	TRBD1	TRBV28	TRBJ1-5	TGTGCCAGCAGCAACCGACAGGGTTCATGGCAGCCCCAGCATTTT	CASSNRQGSWQPQHF
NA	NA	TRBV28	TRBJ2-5	TGTGCCAGCAGTTTAAACGTTAGGGACTCCAAAGTAAGGACCCAGTACTTC	CASSLNVRDSKVRTQYF
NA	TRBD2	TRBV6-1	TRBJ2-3	TGTGCCAGCAGTGAATTAGCGGGAACAGATACGCAGTATTTT	CASSELAGTDTQYF
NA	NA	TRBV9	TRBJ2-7	TGTGCCAGCAGCGTAGCCAGCGGACGATACGAGCAGTACTTC	CASSVASGRYEQYF
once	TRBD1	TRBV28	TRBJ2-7	TGTGCCAGCAGTTTTCATCTACGGATTCAGGGGGCGGTTTCGTTAGAGCAGTACTTC	CASSFHLRIQGAVSLEQYF
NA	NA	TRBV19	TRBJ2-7	TGTGCCAGTAGTATATATGGCGAGGACTACGAGCAGTACTTC	CASSIYGEDYEQYF
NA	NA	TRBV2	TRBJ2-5	TGTGCCAGCACTGCCCTCACTCAAGAGACCCAGTACTTC	CASTALTQETQYF
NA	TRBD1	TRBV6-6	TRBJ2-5	TGTGCCAGCAGTTACTCTGGACAGGGGTACCAAGAGACCCAGTACTTC	CASSYSGQGYQETQYF
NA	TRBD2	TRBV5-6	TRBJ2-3	TGTGCCAGCAGCTTGGCCAGTAGGACTAGCGGGATTGATACGCAGTATTTT	CASSLASRTSGIDTQYF
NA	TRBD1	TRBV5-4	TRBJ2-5	TGTGCCAGCAGCTGGGGACAGCTCCAAGAGACCCAGTACTTC	CASSWGQLQETQYF
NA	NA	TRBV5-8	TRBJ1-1	TGTGCCAGCAGCTTAAGGGACTCCCTTCCTGAAGCTTTCTTT	CASSLRDSLPEAFF
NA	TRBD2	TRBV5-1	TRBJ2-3	TGCGCCAGCAGCTTTCTAGCGGGGGGCACAGATACGCAGTATTTT	CASSFLAGGTDTQYF
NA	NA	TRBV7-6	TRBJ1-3	TGTGCCAGCAGCGAAATGGGGGCTCTTAGCGTAAACACCATATATTTT	CASSEMGALSVNTIYF
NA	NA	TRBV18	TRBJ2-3	TGTGCCAGCTCACCGCGGGCGGGCAGCACAGATACGCAGTATTTT	CASSPRAGSTDTQYF
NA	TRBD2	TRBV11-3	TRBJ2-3	TGTGCCAGCAGCTCTCTAGCGGGAGTCACAGATACGCAGTATTTT	CASSSLAGVTDTQYF
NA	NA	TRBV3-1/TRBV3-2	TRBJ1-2	TGTGCCAGCAGCCAAGGGCAGGTTGCTAACTATGGCTACACCTTC	CASSQGQVANYGYTF
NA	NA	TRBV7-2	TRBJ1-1	TGTGCCAGCAGCTTATTGGGGACACACTGGAACACTGAAGCTTTCTTT	CASSLLGTHWNTEAFF
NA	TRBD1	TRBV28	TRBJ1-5	TGTGCCAGCATCGATGGACAGGGAGATCAGCCCCAGCATTTT	CASIDGQGDQPQHF
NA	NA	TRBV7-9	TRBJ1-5	TGTGCCAGCAGCTTAGGGCAGGGTAGGACGGCCCAGCATTTT	CASSLGQGRTAQHF